This T cell receptor (beta chain) was found in a study of blood T cells in healthy people across ages. General observations from the study: Strong correlation existed between TCR beta diversity and naive T cell percentage.

CDR1 is SGHTA, CDR2 FQGNSA, per germline. The CDR3 contains 15 residues. Through a sample-barcoded 5' primer and a J-beta primer mix, a second PCR was run for about 7 to 12 cycles. TCRdb reanalysed the 5' RACE reads using MiXCR and keeps one entry per CDR3 protein. The sample has 1.5 million to 2 million distinct CDR3 sequences, more than 35% seen once. In the case of this clonotype: The antigen is unknown.

V and J are TRBV7-2 and TRBJ2-4, with no clear D. The J call is doubtful: the DNA matches TRBJ2-7 better. The sequencing sample was made of blood. The receptor's source is a human donor in good health. CDR3 nucleotide sequence: TGTGCCAGCAGCTTAAGCCGAACAGAGATCTACGAGCAGTACTTC. It codes for CASSLSRTEIYEQYF.